This TCR beta chain was obtained from a study of T cell changes during pregnancy in multiple sclerosis. Profiling relied on immunoSEQ multiplex PCR, and the TCRdb table lists in-frame clones only, not all of them. The table has roughly 32,000 clones, around nine tenths seen once. This TCR derives from a female donor with multiple sclerosis, enrolled in a pregnancy study. Sequenced material: CD8+ T cells from peripheral blood mononuclear cells, taken in the third trimester of pregnancy.

In nucleotides, the CDR3 is TGTGCCAGCAGCGTACAAGGGGAAGGCTACACCTTC. Translating gives CASSVQGEGYTF. The chain has TRBV9 and TRBJ1-2, with a tentative D call TRBD1 (5 bases). Germline CDR1 and CDR2: SGDLS and YYNGEE. V was shortened by 1 base and J by 8 bases, with 9 bases between the two germline ends. The CDR3 covers 12 residues.